The rows below give T cell receptor beta chains drawn from one sample of a study of blood T cells in healthy people across ages. TCRdb fed the 5' RACE reads into MiXCR, producing one record per CDR3 protein. The sample lists around 1,900,000 distinct CDR3 sequences, 35% to 50% occurring once. Sequenced: blood. All receptors come from a human donor in good health. Each CDR3 is given with its conserved first and last residue. A D gene is named only where the DNA matches it firmly. Expanded clones are given a class, and other clones once, few, many or no size at all.

cdr3_aa cdr3_nt clone_size v_call cdr3_length j_call d_call
CASSLEGKPEAFF TGTGCCAGCAGTTTGGAGGGGAAACCTGAAGCTTTCTTT once TRBV12-3/TRBV12-4 13 TRBJ1-1 NA
CASSQVISRTGKYNEQYF TGCGCCAGCAGCCAAGTTATCTCCAGGACAGGGAAATACAATGAGCAGTACTTC NA TRBV4-3 18 TRBJ2-7 TRBD1
CASSRSSGGGSADTQYF TGCGCCAGCAGCAGATCTAGCGGGGGGGGAAGTGCAGATACGCAGTATTTT few TRBV5-1 17 TRBJ2-3 TRBD2
CSVEGLGLVGTDTQYF TGCAGCGTTGAAGGTCTGGGCTTAGTAGGTACAGATACGCAGTATTTT few TRBV29-1 16 TRBJ2-3 NA
CASSQDRRMNTEAFF TGCGCCAGCAGCCAAGACAGGAGAATGAACACTGAAGCTTTCTTT NA TRBV4-3 15 TRBJ1-1 NA
CASSQVRAETQYF TGTGCCAGCAGCCAAGTCAGGGCCGAGACCCAGTACTTC many TRBV14 13 TRBJ2-5 NA
CASSIGIGVFNEQFF TGTGCCAGTAGTATCGGGATAGGAGTTTTCAATGAGCAGTTCTTC NA TRBV19 15 TRBJ2-1 NA
CSARKTYEQYF TGCAGTGCCAGGAAGACCTACGAGCAGTACTTC NA TRBV20-1 11 TRBJ2-7 NA
CASSRDPEPNEQFF TGCGCCAGCAGCCGGGACCCCGAGCCTAATGAGCAGTTCTTC NA TRBV4-3 14 TRBJ2-1 NA
CASFGLAGNTGELFF TGTGCCAGCTTTGGACTAGCGGGAAACACCGGGGAGCTGTTTTTT many TRBV6-5 15 TRBJ2-2 TRBD2
CATSRDIGPDRETQYF TGTGCCACCAGCAGAGACATCGGCCCGGACCGAGAGACCCAGTACTTC few TRBV15 16 TRBJ2-5 NA
CSVLAGADTQYF TGCAGCGTCCTAGCGGGGGCAGATACGCAGTATTTT many TRBV29-1 12 TRBJ2-3 TRBD2
CATAREVGLYNEQFF TGTGCCACCGCCAGGGAGGTCGGTCTATACAATGAGCAGTTCTTC NA TRBV24-1 15 TRBJ2-1 NA
CASSHSIGQGREQYF TGCGCCAGCAGCCACAGCATTGGACAGGGTAGGGAGCAGTACTTC few TRBV4-3 15 TRBJ2-4 TRBD1
CASSYTQGYGYTF TGTGCCAGCAGTTACACCCAGGGCTATGGCTACACCTTC NA TRBV6-5 13 TRBJ1-2 NA
CASSSRGTSYNEQFF TGTGCCAGCAGTTCAAGGGGGACCTCCTACAATGAGCAGTTCTTC few TRBV7-9 15 TRBJ2-1 NA
CASSYWGDSGNTIYF TGTGCCAGCAGTTACTGGGGGGATTCTGGAAACACCATATATTTT few TRBV6-5 15 TRBJ1-3 NA
CATSERQGVEAFF TGTGCCACCAGTGAAAGACAGGGGGTTGAAGCTTTCTTT NA TRBV24-1 13 TRBJ1-1 TRBD1
CASSLGGRGGYTF TGTGCCAGCAGTTTAGGGGGGCGCGGTGGCTACACCTTC many TRBV12-3/TRBV12-4 13 TRBJ1-2 NA
CASSSGEKLFF TGTGCCAGCAGTTCGGGTGAAAAACTGTTTTTT many TRBV27 11 TRBJ1-4 NA
CASSPWQGITEAFF TGTGCCAGCAGCCCATGGCAGGGGATCACTGAAGCTTTCTTT NA TRBV3-1 14 TRBJ1-1 NA
CASSFRQGVTEAFF TGTGCCAGCAGCTTTAGACAGGGAGTCACTGAAGCTTTCTTT few TRBV11-2 14 TRBJ1-1 TRBD1
CASSPRTAATMNTEAFF TGTGCCAGCAGCCCCCGGACGGCAGCTACCATGAACACTGAAGCTTTCTTT NA TRBV5-5 17 TRBJ1-1 NA
CASSQSSGQGGPYEQYF TGCGCCAGCAGCCAATCCTCGGGACAGGGGGGCCCCTACGAGCAGTACTTC NA TRBV4-3 17 TRBJ2-7 TRBD1
CASSLGGVGEQYF TGTGCCAGCAGTTTAGGAGGGGTCGGCGAGCAGTACTTC many TRBV12-3/TRBV12-4 13 TRBJ2-7 NA
CASSSGGGQGNNQPQHF TGTGCCAGCAGTTCTGGAGGCGGACAGGGCAACAATCAGCCCCAGCATTTT NA TRBV12-3/TRBV12-4 17 TRBJ1-5 TRBD1
CASSNRDSKFSNQPQHF TGTGCCAGCAGTAATAGGGACAGTAAGTTTAGCAATCAGCCCCAGCATTTT NA TRBV28 17 TRBJ1-5 TRBD1
CSIIAVETQYF TGCAGCATTATAGCGGTTGAGACCCAGTACTTC few TRBV29-1 11 TRBJ2-5 NA